The clone carrying this T cell receptor beta chain was detected only a few times. Authors' analysis steps: It was from reference gene primer amplification that nucleated cell counts were estimated. The protocol was immunoSEQ multiplex PCR, while the TCRdb copy is restricted to in-frame clones and leaves out a portion. The V and J calls and clone size are taken from that table; D and trimming were inferred from the DNA. The table lists approximately 80,000 clones, 81% of them singletons. The data derive from a study of blood T cell repertoires in COVID-19. The CDR3 contains 15 residues. Between the trimmed V and J ends, which lost 2 bases and 8 bases, there was a span of 17 bases. CDR1 is SGDLS and CDR2 is YYNGEE in the germline V gene.

The sequence was collected from a man at least 80 years old with acute or convalescent COVID-19. The chain combines TRBV9 with TRBJ2-1; no definite D call. Material for sequencing was peripheral blood. CDR3 sequence: CASSVGRQAGDEQFF. DNA for the CDR3: TGTGCCAGCAGCGTTGGAAGGCAAGCTGGAGATGAGCAGTTCTTC.